There are a few counts of the clone carrying this TCR beta chain. Its antigen is as yet unknown. The data were obtained in a study of T-cell reconstitution after alpha-beta-depleted transplantation in children. General observations from the study: TCRbeta diversity was high at day 60 in some patients (a result of surviving recipient T cells and thymic progenitors). About two months after transplant, alpha-beta T cells reportedly came from several hundred expanded graft clones. From newly produced T cells came most of the T-cell counts and diversity one year after transplant.

A library of TCRbeta sequences, prepared with unique molecular identifiers, was generated. Using its own MiXCR run on the PCR reads, TCRdb lists one record per CDR3 protein. This sample yields roughly 310,000 distinct CDR3 sequences, of which over 20% are seen a single time; roughly 9.7% belongs to the top ten. The source was PBMCs, mostly from graft donor cells, collected 180 days after TCRalphabeta/CD19-depleted stem cell transplant. This clonotype was obtained from a male patient younger than 18 who had a stem cell transplant for acute lymphoblastic leukemia, so the T cells may come from the graft donor.

The CDR3 DNA reads as TGCGCCAGCAGCCAGGGGACAGGGGGCAGGTCTAGCACAGATACGCAGTATTTT. It codes for CASSQGTGGRSSTDTQYF. The chain recombines TRBV4-1 with TRBJ2-3; 12 bases agree with TRBD1. Trimming removed 3 bases from V and 0 bases from J; junction bases left unmatched: 7. Germline V gene lookup returns CDR1 MGHRA and CDR2 YSYEKL. CDR3 size: 18 residues.